This paragraph covers one T cell receptor (beta chain) sequence. The target of this receptor is not known. No base quality values were provided; no much bigger clone lies one nucleotide off. Reads for this sample came from an Illumina HiSeq 1500. TCRdb trimmed the raw reads at Q25, called clones with MiXCR and kept productive beta chains. Identical CDR3 proteins give one entry, which carries the most common genes and DNA. The sample table contains a few hundred thousand distinct CDR3 sequences; only one count was recorded for approximately 26% of them. The ten largest clones represent around 13% of the sample. The data originate from a study of T cell repertoires in cytomegalovirus infection (dated by TCRdb to between 2018 and 2020). About the study as a whole: Donor HLA type was relevant to the analysis, because carriage of CMV infection together with the matching HLA type was indicated by public TCR beta signatures.

V was cut back by 7 bases and J by 4 bases, leaving a gap of 22 bases between them. CDR3 length: 16 amino acids, cysteine to phenylalanine. Just CDR3 DNA is preserved here, 48 bases in frame from base 1. The paper's findings and limits, for the study overall: In the ex vivo response, HLA-C-restricted CMV-specific TCR beta clonotypes were dominant, and in two of eight donors the single most frequent clonotype came from this HLA-C-restricted group. In both this cohort and an independent roughly 330-donor cohort, the cumulative frequency of public TCR beta family members distinguished carriers of CMV infection plus the relevant HLA type.

The rearranged chain carries TRBV12-3 or TRBV12-4 and TRBJ1-2; TRBD1 is a weak D gene call, 5 bases matching. The TCR sequence derives from a human donor in good health (CMV status not recorded). Some clones in this sample may be carry-over from other donors' samples. Sequencing was done on a sample of PBMCs. This receptor has the CDR3 CASTRTDTITLYGYTF. The DNA is TGTGCCAGCACCAGGACGGACACTATAACTCTCTATGGCTACACCTTC.